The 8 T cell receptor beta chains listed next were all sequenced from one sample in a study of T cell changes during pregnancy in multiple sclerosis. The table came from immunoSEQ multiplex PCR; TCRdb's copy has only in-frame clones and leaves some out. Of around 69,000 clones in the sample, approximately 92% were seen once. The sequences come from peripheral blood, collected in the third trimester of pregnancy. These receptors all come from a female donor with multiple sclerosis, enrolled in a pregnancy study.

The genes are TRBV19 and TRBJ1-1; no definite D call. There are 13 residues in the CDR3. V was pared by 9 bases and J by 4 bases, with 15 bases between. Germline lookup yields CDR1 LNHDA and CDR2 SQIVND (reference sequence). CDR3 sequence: CASVTIGGTEAFF. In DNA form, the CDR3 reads TGTGCCAGCGTTACAATTGGCGGCACTGAAGCTTTCTTT.

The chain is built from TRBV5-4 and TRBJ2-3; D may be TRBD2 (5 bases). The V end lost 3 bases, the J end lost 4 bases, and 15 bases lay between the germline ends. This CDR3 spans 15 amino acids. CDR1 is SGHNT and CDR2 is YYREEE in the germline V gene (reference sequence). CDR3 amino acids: CASSSSGGPSDTQYF. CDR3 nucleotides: TGTGCCAGCAGCTCTTCAGGAGGCCCATCAGATACGCAGTATTTT.

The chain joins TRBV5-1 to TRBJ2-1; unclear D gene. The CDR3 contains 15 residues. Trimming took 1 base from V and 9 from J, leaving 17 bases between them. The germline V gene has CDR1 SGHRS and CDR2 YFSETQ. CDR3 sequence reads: CASSLRRSQPGEQFF. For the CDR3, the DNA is TGCGCCAGCAGCTTGAGGCGGAGCCAACCCGGTGAGCAGTTCTTC. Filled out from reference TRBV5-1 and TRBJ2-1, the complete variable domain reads KAGVTQTPRYLIKTRGQQVTLSCSPISGHRSVSWYQQTPGQGLQFLFEYFSETQRNKGNFPGRFSGRQFSNSRSEMNVSTLELGDSALYLCASSLRRSQPGEQFFGPGTRLTVL.

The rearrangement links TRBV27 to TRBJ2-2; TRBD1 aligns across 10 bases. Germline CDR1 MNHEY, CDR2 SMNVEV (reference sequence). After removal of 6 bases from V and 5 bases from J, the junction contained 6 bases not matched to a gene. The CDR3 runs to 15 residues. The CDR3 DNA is TGTGCCAGCAGACTCGACAGGGGGCCGACCGGGGAGCTGTTTTTT. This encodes CASRLDRGPTGELFF.

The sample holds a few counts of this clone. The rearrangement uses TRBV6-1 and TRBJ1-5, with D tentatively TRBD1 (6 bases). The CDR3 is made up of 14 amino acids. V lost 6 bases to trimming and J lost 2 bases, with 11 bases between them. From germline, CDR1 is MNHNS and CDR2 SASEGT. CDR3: CASSGGLGNQPQHF. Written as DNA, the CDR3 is TGTGCCAGCAGCGGGGGGCTTGGCAATCAGCCCCAGCATTTT.

CDR3 DNA: TGTGCCAGCTCACCCGAGGACAGAGTCTATGGCTACACCTTC. Its translation is CASSPEDRVYGYTF. This chain uses TRBV18 with TRBJ1-2; weak D call: TRBD1 (6 bases). This CDR3 has 14 amino acids. CDR1 is KGHSH and CDR2 is LQKENI in the germline V gene. V dropped 3 bases and J dropped 4 bases, with 12 bases sitting between them.

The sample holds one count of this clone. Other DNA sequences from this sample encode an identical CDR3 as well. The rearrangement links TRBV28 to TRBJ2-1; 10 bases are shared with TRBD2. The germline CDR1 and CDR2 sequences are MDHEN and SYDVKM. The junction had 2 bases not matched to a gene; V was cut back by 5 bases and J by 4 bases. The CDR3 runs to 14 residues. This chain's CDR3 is CASSLLAGYNEQFF. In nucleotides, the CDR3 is TGTGCCAGCAGTCTACTAGCGGGGTACAATGAGCAGTTCTTC.

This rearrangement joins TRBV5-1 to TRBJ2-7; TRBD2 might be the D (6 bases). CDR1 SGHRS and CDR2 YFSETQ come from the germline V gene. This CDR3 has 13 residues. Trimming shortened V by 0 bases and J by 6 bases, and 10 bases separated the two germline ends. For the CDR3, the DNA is TGCGCCAGCAGCTTGGTGGGGGGAGGCGAGCAGTACTTC. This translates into CASSLVGGGEQYF.